Sequencing of this T cell receptor (beta chain) was carried out in a study of post-analysis software for immune sequencing data. Study-level information: Several disease courses (relapsing-remitting, secondary progressive and progressive-relapsing) of multiple sclerosis were included. Findings of the study overall: Patients with multiple sclerosis recorded significantly lower normalized Chao1 diversity than controls, the study found. Co-batched samples clustered tightly together by F measure. Controls showed lower frequencies than patients for roughly five TRBV segments, and TRBV5-6, TRBV5-1 and TRBV20-1 were among these.

Per germline, CDR1 SGHRS and CDR2 YFSETQ. The CDR3 has 16 residues. This clonotype showed up just a few times. Antigen unknown. At one end the junction does not follow the germline gene, possibly because of a read error. Unique molecular identifiers were built into the TCR beta cDNA libraries. The source material, 1 to 10 million T cells, gave rise to 450,000 to 550,000 cDNA molecules. TCRdb re-called the PCR reads with MiXCR, one entry per CDR3 protein. The sample includes around 440,000 distinct CDR3 sequences, less than 45% of them seen just once. Sequenced: blood. This sequence originates from a girl between 10 and 17 years old with multiple sclerosis. This chain connects TRBV5-1 to TRBJ2-7; 8 bases fit TRBD1. This CDR3 reads CASSLAAGTGTYERYF. CDR3 sequence (DNA): TGCGCCAGCAGCTTGGCCGCCGGGACAGGAACCTACGAGCGGTACTTC.